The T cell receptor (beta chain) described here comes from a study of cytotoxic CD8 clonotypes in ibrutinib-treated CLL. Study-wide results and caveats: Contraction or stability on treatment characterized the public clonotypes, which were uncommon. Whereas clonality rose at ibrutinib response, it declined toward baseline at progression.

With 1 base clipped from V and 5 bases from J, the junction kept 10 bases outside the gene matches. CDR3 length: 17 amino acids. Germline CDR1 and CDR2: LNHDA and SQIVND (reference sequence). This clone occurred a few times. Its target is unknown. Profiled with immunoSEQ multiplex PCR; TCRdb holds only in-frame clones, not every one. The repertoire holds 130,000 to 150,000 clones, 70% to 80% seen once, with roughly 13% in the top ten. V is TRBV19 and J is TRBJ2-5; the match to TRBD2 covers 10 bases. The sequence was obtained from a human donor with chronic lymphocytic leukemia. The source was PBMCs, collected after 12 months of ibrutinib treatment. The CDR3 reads CASSIVPQREGSETQYF. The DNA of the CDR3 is TGTGCCAGTAGTATAGTCCCACAGCGGGAGGGCTCGGAGACCCAGTACTTC.